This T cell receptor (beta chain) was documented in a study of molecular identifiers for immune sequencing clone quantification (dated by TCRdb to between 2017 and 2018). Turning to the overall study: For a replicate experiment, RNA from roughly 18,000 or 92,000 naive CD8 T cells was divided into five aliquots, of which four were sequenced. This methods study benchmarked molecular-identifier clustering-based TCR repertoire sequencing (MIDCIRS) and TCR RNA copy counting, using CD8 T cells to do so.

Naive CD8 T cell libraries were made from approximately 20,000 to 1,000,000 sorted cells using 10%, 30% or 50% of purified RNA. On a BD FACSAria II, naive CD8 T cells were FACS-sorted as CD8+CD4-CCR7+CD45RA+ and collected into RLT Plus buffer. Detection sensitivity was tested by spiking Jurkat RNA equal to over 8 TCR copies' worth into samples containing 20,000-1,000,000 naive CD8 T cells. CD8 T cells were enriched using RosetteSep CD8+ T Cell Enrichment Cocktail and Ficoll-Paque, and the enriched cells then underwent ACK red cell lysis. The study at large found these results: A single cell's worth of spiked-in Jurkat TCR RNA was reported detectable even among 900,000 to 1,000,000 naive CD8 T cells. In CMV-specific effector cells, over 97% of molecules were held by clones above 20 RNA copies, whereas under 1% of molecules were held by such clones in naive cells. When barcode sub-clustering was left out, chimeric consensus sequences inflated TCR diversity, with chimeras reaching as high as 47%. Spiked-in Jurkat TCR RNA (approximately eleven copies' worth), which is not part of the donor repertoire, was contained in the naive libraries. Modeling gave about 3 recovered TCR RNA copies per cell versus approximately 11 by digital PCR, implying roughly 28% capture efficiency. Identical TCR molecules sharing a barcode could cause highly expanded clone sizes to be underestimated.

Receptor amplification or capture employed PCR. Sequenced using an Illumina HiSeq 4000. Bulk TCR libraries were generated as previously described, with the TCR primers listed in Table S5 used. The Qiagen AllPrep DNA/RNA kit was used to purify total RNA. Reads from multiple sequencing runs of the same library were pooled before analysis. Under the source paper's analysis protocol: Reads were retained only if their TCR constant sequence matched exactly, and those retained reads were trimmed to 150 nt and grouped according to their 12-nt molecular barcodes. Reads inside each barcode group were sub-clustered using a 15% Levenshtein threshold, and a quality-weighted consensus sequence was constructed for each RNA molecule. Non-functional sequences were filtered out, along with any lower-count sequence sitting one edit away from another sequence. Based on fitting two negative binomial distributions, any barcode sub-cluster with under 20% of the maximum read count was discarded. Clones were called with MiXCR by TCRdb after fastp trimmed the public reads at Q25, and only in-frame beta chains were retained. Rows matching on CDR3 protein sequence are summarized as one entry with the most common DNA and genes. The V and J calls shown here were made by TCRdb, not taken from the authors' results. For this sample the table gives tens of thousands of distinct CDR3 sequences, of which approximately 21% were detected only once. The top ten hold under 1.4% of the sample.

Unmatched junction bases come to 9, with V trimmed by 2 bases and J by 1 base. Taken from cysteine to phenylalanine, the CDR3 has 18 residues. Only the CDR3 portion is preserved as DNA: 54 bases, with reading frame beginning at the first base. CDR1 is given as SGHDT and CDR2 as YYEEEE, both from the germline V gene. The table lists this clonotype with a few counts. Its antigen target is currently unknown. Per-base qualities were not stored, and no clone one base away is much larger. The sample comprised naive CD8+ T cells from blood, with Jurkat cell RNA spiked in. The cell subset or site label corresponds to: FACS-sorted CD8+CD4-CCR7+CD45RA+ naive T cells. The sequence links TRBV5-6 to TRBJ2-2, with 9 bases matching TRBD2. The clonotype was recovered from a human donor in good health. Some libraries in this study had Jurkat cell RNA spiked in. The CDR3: CASSFLLAGIMNTGELFF. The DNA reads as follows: TGTGCCAGCAGCTTCCTGCTAGCGGGGATAATGAACACCGGGGAGCTGTTTTTT.